This TCR beta chain was identified during a study of response to subunit inactivated influenza vaccine. One entry per CDR3 protein results from TCRdb running MiXCR on the RT-PCR reads. Among around 320,000 distinct CDR3 sequences listed, 20% to 25% were seen once. This clonotype was seen a handful of times. Sequencing used PBMCs from blood, obtained approximately 20 months after vaccination. The TCR originated in a man between 50 and 70 years old who received an inactivated influenza vaccine.

The chain's CDR3 is CASSFIKAMNTEAFF. DNA for the CDR3: TGTGCCAGCAGCTTTATTAAGGCAATGAACACTGAAGCTTTCTTT. This chain links TRBV7-2 with TRBJ1-1; D gene unclear. V was pared by 3 bases and J by 0 bases, with 11 bases between. Germline V gives CDR1 SGHTA, CDR2 FQGNSA. CDR3 length: 15 amino acids.